This is a list of T cell receptor beta chains from one sample in a study of CD8 T cells in Susac syndrome. TCRdb re-analysed the immunoSEQ multiplex PCR reads in MiXCR, keeping a single row per CDR3 protein. The sample records 75,000 or so distinct CDR3 sequences, about 94% being singletons. The sample was CD8+ T cells from PBMCs. These receptors were obtained from a human donor with Susac syndrome. Both conserved end residues are trimmed from each CDR3.

v_gene	j_gene	CDR3aa
TRBV7-9	TRBJ2-7	ASSLVSSYEQY
TRBV6-2/TRBV6-3	TRBJ2-4	ASSYSERETNIQY
TRBV13	TRBJ2-7	ASSFSGRVYEQY
TRBV29-1	TRBJ2-7	SVAWTGVYEQY
TRBV27	TRBJ2-7	ASSSGLAGLYEQY
TRBV7-9	TRBJ1-2	ASSLAPRVSYGYT
TRBV19	TRBJ2-6	ASSKRSGANVLT
TRBV6-4	TRBJ2-2	ASNLPSFTTNTGELF
TRBV27	TRBJ2-2	ASREDRATGELF
TRBV29-1	TRBJ1-1	SVGGKGGTEAF
TRBV29-1	TRBJ2-1	SVEDGGTDDNEQF
TRBV19	TRBJ1-6	ASSIEQGHYNSPLH
TRBV16	TRBJ1-5	ASSQSGNIGNQPQH
TRBV7-8	TRBJ2-1	ASSLSGGVDNEQF
TRBV15	TRBJ2-7	ATSPEGGEFGEQY
TRBV27	TRBJ2-7	ASSYSGRMSYEQY
TRBV14	TRBJ2-1	ASSHGTGPYNEQF
TRBV7-9	TRBJ1-1	ASADRENTEAF
TRBV5-6	TRBJ2-7	ASSQQLRDATYEQY
TRBV11-2	TRBJ2-7	ASSLDLWTGRPYEQY
TRBV20-1	TRBJ1-2	SASGGGNGYT
TRBV7-8	TRBJ2-7	ASSLALAGGPFNYEQY
TRBV29-1	TRBJ2-3	SVGTITDTQY
TRBV11-2	TRBJ2-5	ASSSSETQY
TRBV2	TRBJ1-2	ASREEYGYT
TRBV29-1	TRBJ1-2	SVNLQRTYGYT
TRBV5-1	TRBJ2-1	ASSNGLAGGSVYNEQF
TRBV29-1	TRBJ2-7	SVFDRAQVEQY